These T cell receptor beta chains were read from a single sample in a study of T cells in Graves' hyperthyroidism and ophthalmopathy. TCRdb analysed the multiplex PCR reads with MiXCR anew, one entry per CDR3 protein. This table holds hundreds of thousands of distinct CDR3 sequences, roughly 32% found once. Material: blood. These receptors all stem from a woman between 40 and 50 years old with Graves' hyperthyroidism. The CDR3 runs from the conserved cysteine through the conserved F or W. Each record gives: V gene, J gene, clone size, D gene, CDR3 DNA, CDR3 protein. D genes are given only for firm matches. Only some rows state a clone size, as once, few, many or a class for expanded clones.

TRBV7-9	TRBJ1-1	NA	NA	TGTGCCAGCAGCTTTTCAGGGGCGAAACTGGGGACTGAAGCTTTCTTT	CASSFSGAKLGTEAFF
TRBV4-1	TRBJ1-1	NA	NA	TGCGCCAGCAGCCAAGATGGAGGGCGCGGTGAAGCTTTCTTT	CASSQDGGRGEAFF
TRBV5-5	TRBJ1-1	many	NA	TGTGCCAGCAGCTTGGATGATAGCACTGAAGCTTTCTTT	CASSLDDSTEAFF
TRBV7-9	TRBJ1-5	many	NA	TGTGCCAGCAGCCCATCCGAGGGACAGCCCCAGCATTTT	CASSPSEGQPQHF
TRBV7-3	TRBJ2-5	NA	TRBD2	TGTGCCAGCAGAAGAGCGGGAACGCTAGAGGGGCTTATTTCGCCCCAGTACTTC	CASRRAGTLEGLISPQYF
TRBV7-6	TRBJ2-7	NA	NA	TGTGCCAGCAGCTTAGGAGGGGACACGGGTGAGCAGTACTTC	CASSLGGDTGEQYF
TRBV7-8	TRBJ1-3	NA	NA	TGTGCCTGCAGAGACCGGGACAACTCTGGAAACACCATATATTTT	CACRDRDNSGNTIYF
TRBV7-2	TRBJ1-6	NA	NA	TGTGCCAGCAGCGGGGGGGCCGAATCACCCCTCCACTTT	CASSGGAESPLHF
TRBV29-1	TRBJ2-5	many	TRBD2	TGCAGCGTTGGCGGGGGAGTCGGAGAGACCCAGTACTTC	CSVGGGVGETQYF
TRBV7-2	TRBJ2-7	NA	NA	TGTACCAGCAGCCAAGATAAGGAAGGGGGAGAGCAGTACTTC	CTSSQDKEGGEQYF
TRBV7-9	TRBJ2-7	NA	NA	TGTGCCAGCAGCTTAGAAGGTCTGGGATGGGACGAGCAGTACTTC	CASSLEGLGWDEQYF
TRBV7-9	TRBJ2-3	once	NA	TGTGCCAGCAGCTCCCCAATGGATACGCAGTATTTT	CASSSPMDTQYF
TRBV9	TRBJ1-6	many	NA	TGTGCCAGCAGCGCCCTGCCCGGGCTTGGGTCACCCCTCCACTTT	CASSALPGLGSPLHF
TRBV19	TRBJ1-5	few	NA	TGTGCCCGGCGGGGGGGGCAGCCCCAGCATTTT	CARRGGQPQHF
TRBV6-5	TRBJ2-5	NA	NA	TGTGCCAGCAGTTTTGACGGGACTTCTACTGAGACCCAGTACTTC	CASSFDGTSTETQYF
TRBV29-1	TRBJ2-7	NA	TRBD1	TGCAGCGTTGAAGATCTGGACAGGGGGCGCGAGCAGTACTTC	CSVEDLDRGREQYF
TRBV11-3	TRBJ2-7	NA	NA	TGTGCCAGCAGCTTAATGGAGGCAGGGAGGAACGAGCAGTACTTC	CASSLMEAGRNEQYF
TRBV10-1	TRBJ1-2	few	NA	TGCGCCAGCAGTGAGGACAACTACTATGGCTACACCTTC	CASSEDNYYGYTF
TRBV19	TRBJ2-7	many	TRBD1	TGTGCCAGTACGGGACAGGGGTACAACGAGCAGTACTTC	CASTGQGYNEQYF
TRBV28	TRBJ1-1	many	TRBD1	TGTGCCAGCCGGGGACAGGGGGTCACTGAAGCTTTCTTT	CASRGQGVTEAFF
TRBV7-9	TRBJ1-5	few	TRBD1	TGTGCCAGCAGCTTAAATACAGGGGGTTCGCCCCAGCATTTT	CASSLNTGGSPQHF
TRBV12-3/TRBV12-4	TRBJ1-3	NA	NA	TGTGCCAGCAGCCCCGTCAGGGCTTCTGGAAACACCATATATTTT	CASSPVRASGNTIYF
TRBV2	TRBJ1-1	many	NA	TGTGCCAGCAAGCTACAGGGTAAGGCTGAAGCTTTCTTT	CASKLQGKAEAFF
TRBV7-1	TRBJ1-1	NA	NA	TGTGCCAGCTCACTCGGCGGGCTGGGTAACACTGAAGCTTTCTTT	CASSLGGLGNTEAFF